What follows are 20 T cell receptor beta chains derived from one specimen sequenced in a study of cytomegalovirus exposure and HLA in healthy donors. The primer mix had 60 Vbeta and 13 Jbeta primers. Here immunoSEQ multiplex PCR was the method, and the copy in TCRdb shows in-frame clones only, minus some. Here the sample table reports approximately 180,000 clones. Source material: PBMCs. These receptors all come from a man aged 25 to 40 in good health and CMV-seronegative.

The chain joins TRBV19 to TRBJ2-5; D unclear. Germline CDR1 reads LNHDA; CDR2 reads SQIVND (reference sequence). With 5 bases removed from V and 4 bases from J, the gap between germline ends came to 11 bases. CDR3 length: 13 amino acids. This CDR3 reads CASSVRIGETQYF. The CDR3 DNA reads TGTGCCAGTAGTGTTCGTATCGGAGAGACCCAGTACTTC.

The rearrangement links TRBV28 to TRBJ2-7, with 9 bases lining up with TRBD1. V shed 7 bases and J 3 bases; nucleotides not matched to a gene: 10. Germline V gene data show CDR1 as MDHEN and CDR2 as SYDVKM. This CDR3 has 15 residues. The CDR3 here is CASTKGGQGYYEQYF. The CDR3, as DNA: TGTGCCAGCACCAAAGGGGGACAGGGTTACTACGAGCAGTACTTC.

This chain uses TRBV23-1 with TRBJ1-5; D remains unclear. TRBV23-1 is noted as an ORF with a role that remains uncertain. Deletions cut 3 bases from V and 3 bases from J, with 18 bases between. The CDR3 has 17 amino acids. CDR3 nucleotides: TGCGCCAGCAGTCAGGCGACACTTACGGAAAACAATCAGCCCCAGCATTTT. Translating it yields CASSQATLTENNQPQHF.

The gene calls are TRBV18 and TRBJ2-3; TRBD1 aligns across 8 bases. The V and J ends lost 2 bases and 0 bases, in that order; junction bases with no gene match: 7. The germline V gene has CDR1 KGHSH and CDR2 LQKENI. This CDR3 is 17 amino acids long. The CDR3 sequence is CASSPRQGPTSTDTQYF. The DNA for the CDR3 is TGTGCCAGCTCACCAAGACAGGGGCCAACTAGCACAGATACGCAGTATTTT.

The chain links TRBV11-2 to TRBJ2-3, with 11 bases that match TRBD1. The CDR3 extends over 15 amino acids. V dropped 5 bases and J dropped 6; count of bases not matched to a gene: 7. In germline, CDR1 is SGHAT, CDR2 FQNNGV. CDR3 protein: CASSPFGTGGDTQYF. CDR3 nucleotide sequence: TGTGCCAGCAGCCCCTTCGGGACAGGGGGTGATACGCAGTATTTT.

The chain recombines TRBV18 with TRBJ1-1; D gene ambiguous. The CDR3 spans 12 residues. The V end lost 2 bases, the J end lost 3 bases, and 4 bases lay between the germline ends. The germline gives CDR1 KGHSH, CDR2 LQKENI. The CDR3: CASSPTDTEAFF. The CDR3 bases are TGTGCCAGCTCACCAACAGACACTGAAGCTTTCTTT.

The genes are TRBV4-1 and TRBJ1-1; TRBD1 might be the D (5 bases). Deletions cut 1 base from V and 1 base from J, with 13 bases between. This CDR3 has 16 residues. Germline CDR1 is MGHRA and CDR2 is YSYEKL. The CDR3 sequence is CASSQGPTEANTEAFF. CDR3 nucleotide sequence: TGCGCCAGCAGCCAAGGCCCGACAGAAGCGAACACTGAAGCTTTCTTT.

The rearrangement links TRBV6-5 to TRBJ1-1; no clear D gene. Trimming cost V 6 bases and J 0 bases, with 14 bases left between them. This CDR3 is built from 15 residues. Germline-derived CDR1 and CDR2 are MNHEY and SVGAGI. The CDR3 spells CASSLDRTVNTEAFF. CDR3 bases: TGTGCCAGCAGCCTCGATCGTACAGTGAACACTGAAGCTTTCTTT.

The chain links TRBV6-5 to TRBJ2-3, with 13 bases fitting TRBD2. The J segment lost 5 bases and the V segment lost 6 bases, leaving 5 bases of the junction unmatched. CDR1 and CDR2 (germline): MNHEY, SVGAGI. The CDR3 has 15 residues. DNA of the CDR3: TGTGCCAGCAGCCAACTAGCGGGAGGGGGAGATACGCAGTATTTT. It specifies CASSQLAGGGDTQYF.

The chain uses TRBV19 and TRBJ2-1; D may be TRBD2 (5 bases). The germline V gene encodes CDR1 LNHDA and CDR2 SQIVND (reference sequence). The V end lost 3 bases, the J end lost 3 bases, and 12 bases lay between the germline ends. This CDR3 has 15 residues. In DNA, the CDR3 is TGTGCCAGTAGTATGGTCGGGAACGGCTACAATGAGCAGTTCTTC. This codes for CASSMVGNGYNEQFF. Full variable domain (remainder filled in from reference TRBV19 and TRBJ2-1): DGGITQSPKYLFRKEGQNVTLSCEQNLNHDAMYWYRQDPGQGLRLIYYSQIVNDFQKGDIAEGYSVSREKKESFPLTVTSAQKNPTAFYLCASSMVGNGYNEQFFGPGTRLTVL.

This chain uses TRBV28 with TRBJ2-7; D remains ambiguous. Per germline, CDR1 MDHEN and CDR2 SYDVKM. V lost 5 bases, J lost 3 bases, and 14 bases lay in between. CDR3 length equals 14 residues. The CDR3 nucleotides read TGTGCCAGCAGTCCCCCGTCCCTTAACTACGAGCAGTACTTC. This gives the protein CASSPPSLNYEQYF.

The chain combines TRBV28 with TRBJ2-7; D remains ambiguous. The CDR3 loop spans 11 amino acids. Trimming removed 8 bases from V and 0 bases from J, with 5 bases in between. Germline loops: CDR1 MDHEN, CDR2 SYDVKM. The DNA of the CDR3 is TGTGCCAGCTTTAGCTCCTACGAGCAGTACTTC. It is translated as CASFSSYEQYF.

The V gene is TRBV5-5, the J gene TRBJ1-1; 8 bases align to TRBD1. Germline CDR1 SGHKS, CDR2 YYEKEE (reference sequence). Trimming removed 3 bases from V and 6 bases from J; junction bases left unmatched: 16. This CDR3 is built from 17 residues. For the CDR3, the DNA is TGTGCCAGCAGCTCCGGAGCGGACAGGGCGGTCTACCCTGAAGCTTTCTTT. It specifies CASSSGADRAVYPEAFF.

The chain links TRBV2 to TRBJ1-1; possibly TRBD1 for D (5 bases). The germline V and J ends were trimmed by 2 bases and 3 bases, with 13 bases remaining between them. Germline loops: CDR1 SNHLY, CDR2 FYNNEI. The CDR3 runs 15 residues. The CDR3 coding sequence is TGTGCCAGCAGTGAAAAGGCAGGGAGGCACACTGAAGCTTTCTTT. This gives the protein CASSEKAGRHTEAFF.

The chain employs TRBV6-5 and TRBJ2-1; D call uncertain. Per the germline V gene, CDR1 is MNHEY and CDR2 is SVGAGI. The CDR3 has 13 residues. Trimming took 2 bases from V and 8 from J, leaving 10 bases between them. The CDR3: CASSYIESHEQFF. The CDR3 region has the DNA TGTGCCAGCAGTTACATAGAGTCCCATGAGCAGTTCTTC.

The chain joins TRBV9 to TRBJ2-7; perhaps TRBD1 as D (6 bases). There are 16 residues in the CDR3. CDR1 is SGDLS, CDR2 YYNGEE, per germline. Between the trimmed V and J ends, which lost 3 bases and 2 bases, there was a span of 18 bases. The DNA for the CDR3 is TGTGCCAGCAGCGCGGGGCGAGGGGGTACGCCCTACGAGCAGTACTTC. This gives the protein CASSAGRGGTPYEQYF.

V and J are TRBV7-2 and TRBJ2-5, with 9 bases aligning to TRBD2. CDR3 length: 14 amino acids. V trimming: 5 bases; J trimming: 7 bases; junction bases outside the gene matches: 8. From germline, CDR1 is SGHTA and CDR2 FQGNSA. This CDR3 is CASSPGRGGLTQYF. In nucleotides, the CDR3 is TGTGCCAGCAGCCCGGGGCGGGGGGGGCTGACCCAGTACTTC.

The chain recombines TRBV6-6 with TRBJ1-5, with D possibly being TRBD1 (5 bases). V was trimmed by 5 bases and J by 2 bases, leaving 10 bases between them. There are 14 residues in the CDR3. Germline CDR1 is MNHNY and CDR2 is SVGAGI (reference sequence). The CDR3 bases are TGTGCCAGCAGTCCGTGGGGGGGCAATCAGCCCCAGCATTTT. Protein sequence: CASSPWGGNQPQHF.

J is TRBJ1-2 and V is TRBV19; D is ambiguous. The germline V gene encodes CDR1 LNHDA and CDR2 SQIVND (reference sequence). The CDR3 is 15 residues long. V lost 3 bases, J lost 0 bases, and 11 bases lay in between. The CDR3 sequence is CASSMQASPNYGYTF. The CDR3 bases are TGTGCCAGTAGTATGCAGGCCAGCCCTAACTATGGCTACACCTTC.

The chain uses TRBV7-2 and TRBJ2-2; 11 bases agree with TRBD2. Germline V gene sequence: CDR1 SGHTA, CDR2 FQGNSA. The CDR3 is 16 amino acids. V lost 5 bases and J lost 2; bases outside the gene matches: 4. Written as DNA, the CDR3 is TGTGCCAGCAGCACAACTAGCGGGAGTAACACCGGGGAGCTGTTTTTT. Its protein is CASSTTSGSNTGELFF. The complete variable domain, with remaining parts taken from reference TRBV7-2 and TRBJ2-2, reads GAGVSQSPSNKVTEKGKDVELRCDPISGHTALYWYRQSLGQGLEFLIYFQGNSAPDKSGLPSDRFSAERTGGSVSTLTIQRTQQEDSAVYLCASSTTSGSNTGELFFGEGSRLTVL.